A single sample gave rise to the 26 T cell receptor beta chains below, sequenced in a study of T-cell memory formation after mild COVID-19. TCRdb itself ran the 5' RACE reads through MiXCR, one entry per CDR3 protein. The table records tens of thousands of distinct CDR3 sequences, around 14% of them present only once. The sample was PBMCs or a T cell subset sorted from them (not recorded which). The receptors stem from an adult woman who had mild COVID-19 (a few samples of this study predate the infection). Cell type and time point are not known.

The V and J genes are TRBV3-1 and TRBJ2-1; 7 bases are shared with TRBD2. This CDR3 is 15 amino acids long. CDR1 is LGHDT, CDR2 YNNKEL, per germline (reference sequence). V shed 4 bases, J shed 8 bases, and the junction held 11 bases outside the gene matches. The CDR3 coding sequence is TGTGCCAGCAGCCCGAGGAGAGCGGGGCGGGATGAGCAGTTCTTC. Amino acid sequence: CASSPRRAGRDEQFF.

The chain carries TRBV20-1 and TRBJ2-7, with D possibly being TRBD1 (6 bases). Looked up from germline, CDR1 is DFQATT and CDR2 is SNEGSKA (reference sequence). V lost 3 bases and J 2 bases, leaving 20 bases between the germline ends. CDR3 length: 16 residues. The CDR3 DNA reads as TGCAGTGCTAGCCCAAGCGGTTCACAGGGACCCTACGAGCAGTACTTC. This translates into CSASPSGSQGPYEQYF.

This sequence joins TRBV15 and TRBJ2-2; tentatively, D is TRBD1 or TRBD2 (5 bases each). This CDR3 contains 15 residues. Trimming removed 0 bases from V and 9 bases from J, with 14 bases in between. Germline-derived CDR1 and CDR2 are LNHNV and YYDKDF (reference sequence). The CDR3, as DNA: TGTGCCACCAGCAGAGATGAGGGGTCGGTGTGGGAGCTGTTTTTT. It translates to CATSRDEGSVWELFF.

The J gene is TRBJ2-1, the V gene TRBV6-1; a weak D match, TRBD2 (5 bases). The CDR3 sequence is 15 residues long. The ends were cut back, 6 bases at V and 1 base at J, with 13 bases in the middle. The germline V gene encodes CDR1 MNHNS and CDR2 SASEGT. The DNA of the CDR3 is TGTGCCAGCAGAGGACTTCCCATTTCCTACAATGAGCAGTTCTTC. Encoded protein: CASRGLPISYNEQFF.

The rearrangement joins TRBV4-1 to TRBJ1-1; D might be TRBD1 (6 bases). Trimming removed 1 base at V and 11 bases at J, with 23 bases between. The CDR3 has 16 amino acids. Germline lookup yields CDR1 MGHRA and CDR2 YSYEKL. The CDR3 sequence: CASSQGAAGQWFEAFF. The CDR3 DNA reads TGCGCCAGCAGCCAAGGGGCCGCCGGACAGTGGTTTGAGGCTTTCTTT.

This clonotype appeared a few times. The rearrangement joins TRBV9 to TRBJ2-3; D possibly corresponds to TRBD1 (5 bases). This CDR3 comprises 15 residues. The germline V gene has CDR1 SGDLS and CDR2 YYNGEE. V was pared by 2 bases and J by 6 bases, with 16 bases between. CDR3 protein: CASSVPGILEDTQYF. DNA of the CDR3: TGTGCCAGCAGCGTTCCAGGGATCCTCGAGGATACGCAGTATTTT.

The CDR3 is CSASWDRGETQYF. The CDR3 bases are TGCAGTGCTAGTTGGGACAGGGGCGAGACCCAGTACTTC. The chain combines TRBV20-1 with TRBJ2-5; 10 bases are shared with TRBD1. V was pared by 3 bases and J by 5 bases, with 3 bases of the junction left unmatched. Looked up from germline, CDR1 is DFQATT and CDR2 is SNEGSKA (reference sequence). This CDR3 is 13 amino acids long.

This sequence joins TRBV4-2 and TRBJ2-4, with TRBD1 as a possible D gene (6 bases). CDR1 and CDR2 from the germline V gene are LGHNA and YNFKEQ. This CDR3 comprises 15 residues. Between the trimmed V and J ends, which lost 0 bases and 7 bases, there was a span of 13 bases. The CDR3 sequence: CASSQDIGQGNIQYF. CDR3 coding DNA: TGTGCCAGCAGCCAAGATATCGGGCAGGGGAACATTCAGTACTTC.

The V gene is TRBV6-5, the J gene TRBJ2-1, with D maybe TRBD2 (6 bases). The germline CDR1 and CDR2 sequences are MNHEY and SVGAGI. Between the trimmed V and J ends, which lost 6 bases and 4 bases, there was a span of 10 bases. The CDR3 is 13 amino acids. The CDR3, as DNA: TGTGCCAGCAGCCCTAGCGAGTACAATGAGCAGTTCTTC. Translated, it gives CASSPSEYNEQFF.

The chain joins TRBV5-6 to TRBJ2-7, with 7 bases identical to TRBD2. The CDR3 length is 14 residues. Losses at the gene ends were 5 bases for V and 3 bases for J; bases not matched to a gene: 8. Germline values: CDR1 SGHDT, CDR2 YYEEEE. CDR3 loop: CASRQAGLDYEQYF. For the CDR3, the DNA is TGTGCCAGCAGACAAGCGGGGTTGGACTACGAGCAGTACTTC.

The V call is TRBV27, the J call TRBJ1-5; D might be TRBD1 (6 bases). The V end was cut by 5 bases, the J end by 6 bases, with 17 bases between. The CDR3 is 15 residues long. Germline V gene data show CDR1 as MNHEY and CDR2 as SMNVEV (reference sequence). CDR3 DNA: TGTGCCAGCAGTATAATGGGGGGGGCTGGTCAGCCCCAGCATTTT. Translation: CASSIMGGAGQPQHF.

Ten or more counts support this clonotype. The V and J genes are TRBV5-1 and TRBJ2-3; TRBD2 agrees at 7 bases. Germline CDR1 is SGHRS and CDR2 is YFSETQ. V was pared by 4 bases and J by 5 bases, with 4 bases of the junction left unmatched. This CDR3 is built from 13 residues. The CDR3 reads CASSLAAGDTQYF. DNA for the CDR3: TGCGCCAGCAGCCTAGCGGCCGGAGATACGCAGTATTTT.

This chain links TRBV7-9 with TRBJ1-2; possible D gene TRBD1, 5 bases. Germline CDR1 is SEHNR and CDR2 is FQNEAQ (reference sequence). The CDR3 totals 13 residues. V was pared by 3 bases and J by 8 bases, with 13 bases between. The CDR3 sequence is CASSFAGPGGYTF. The CDR3 nucleotides are TGTGCCAGCAGCTTCGCAGGGCCCGGAGGCTACACCTTC.

This chain links TRBV6-5 with TRBJ2-7; 7 nucleotides agree with TRBD1. Gene TRBJ2-5 matches the end of the DNA better, so the J call may be wrong. Germline-derived CDR1 and CDR2 are MNHEY and SVGAGI. The CDR3 spans 14 residues. CDR3 loop: CASSYRGPQETQYF. DNA of the CDR3: TGTGCCAGCAGTTACAGGGGGCCCCAAGAGACCCAGTACTTC.

The CDR3 sequence: CASSLRSSGLRTYKETQYF. The CDR3 DNA follows: TGTGCCAGCAGCTTGCGGAGCAGCGGGCTCCGAACGTACAAAGAGACCCAGTACTTC. The gene calls are TRBV5-6 and TRBJ2-5; maybe TRBD2 (6 bases). Trimming pared 1 base from V and 3 bases from J, leaving 25 bases between. From germline, CDR1 is SGHDT and CDR2 YYEEEE. The CDR3 totals 19 residues.

The gene calls are TRBV20-1 and TRBJ2-7, with no clear D. Looked up from germline, CDR1 is DFQATT and CDR2 is SNEGSKA (reference sequence). CDR3 size: 14 residues. V lost 0 bases, J lost 3 bases, and 12 bases lay in between. This CDR3 is CSARDFDLGYEQYF. The DNA for the CDR3 is TGCAGTGCTAGAGATTTTGACCTTGGCTACGAGCAGTACTTC.

The genes are TRBV3-1 and TRBJ2-7; D might be TRBD1 or TRBD2, each matching 5 bases. The CDR3 totals 19 residues. Trimming left V 0 bases short and J 3 bases short, with 24 bases between. CDR1 is LGHDT, CDR2 YNNKEL, per germline (reference sequence). In nucleotides, the CDR3 is TGTGCCAGCAGCCAAGATCGGGGCACTACTCGGATAGATCACTACGAGCAGTACTTC. Encoded protein: CASSQDRGTTRIDHYEQYF.

This clonotype was counted only a few times. V is TRBV5-1 and J is TRBJ2-1; 9 bases fit TRBD1. The CDR3 covers 19 residues. Germline V lookup: CDR1 SGHRS, CDR2 YFSETQ. The V segment lost 5 bases and the J segment 4 bases; nucleotides outside the gene matches: 19. The CDR3 here is CASSPGLRTGDQPYNEQFF. DNA for the CDR3: TGCGCCAGCAGTCCCGGTCTTCGGACAGGGGACCAACCGTACAATGAGCAGTTCTTC.

The chain uses TRBV4-3 and TRBJ2-7; the D is unclear. CDR1 and CDR2 from the germline V gene are LGHNA and YSLEER. V was shortened by 0 bases and J by 4 bases, with 10 bases between the two germline ends. CDR3 length: 14 amino acids. The CDR3 DNA reads TGCGCCAGCAGCCAAGACTATCCGAGATACGAGCAGTACTTC. Amino acid sequence: CASSQDYPRYEQYF.

This clonotype was seen a handful of times. The chain joins TRBV4-1 to TRBJ2-3, with D maybe TRBD2 (5 bases). Germline V gene data show CDR1 as MGHRA and CDR2 as YSYEKL. V lost 3 bases, J lost 1 base, and 11 bases lay in between. This CDR3 is built from 15 residues. The CDR3 DNA sequence: TGCGCCAGCAGCCAGAGGGTGGGCGGCACAGATACGCAGTATTTT. Residues: CASSQRVGGTDTQYF.

The chain combines TRBV9 with TRBJ2-7, with D perhaps TRBD2 (6 bases). CDR1 and CDR2 from the germline V gene are SGDLS and YYNGEE. Trimming pared 0 bases from V and 3 bases from J, leaving 13 bases between. The CDR3 is 15 amino acids. CDR3 region: CASSVGGLTHYEQYF. In nucleotides, the CDR3 is TGTGCCAGCAGCGTAGGGGGACTTACCCACTACGAGCAGTACTTC.

This clonotype has just a few counts. The rearrangement uses TRBV5-1 and TRBJ2-7, with a possible D match to TRBD2 (5 bases). V was pared by 4 bases and J by 5 bases, with 7 bases between. Germline CDR1 is SGHRS and CDR2 is YFSETQ. The CDR3 loop spans 11 amino acids. Here the CDR3 DNA reads TGCGCCAGCAGCAACGGGGACGAGCAGTACTTC. Encoded protein: CASSNGDEQYF. The whole variable domain, remainder taken from reference TRBV5-1 and TRBJ2-7, is KAGVTQTPRYLIKTRGQQVTLSCSPISGHRSVSWYQQTPGQGLQFLFEYFSETQRNKGNFPGRFSGRQFSNSRSEMNVSTLELGDSALYLCASSNGDEQYFGPGTRLTVT.

Only a few counts were recorded for this clonotype. The chain recombines TRBV4-3 with TRBJ1-2; 12 bases map to TRBD1. Trimming cost V 8 bases and J 4 bases; bases outside gene matches: 8. This CDR3 has 15 residues. CDR1 and CDR2 (germline): LGHNA, YSLEER. The CDR3 loop reads CASSPGTGGAYGYTF. The CDR3 nucleotides are TGCGCCAGCTCTCCGGGGACAGGGGGCGCCTATGGCTACACCTTC.

This clonotype was detected a few times. V and J are TRBV11-2 and TRBJ2-5; 8 bases agree with TRBD1. The CDR3 runs 16 residues. Trimming at V came to 3 bases and at J to 6 bases, leaving 12 bases not matched to a gene. Germline values: CDR1 SGHAT, CDR2 FQNNGV. Written as DNA, the CDR3 is TGTGCCAGCAGCTTTTCCGTTGCCGGACAGGGAAAGACCCAGTACTTC. This gives the protein CASSFSVAGQGKTQYF. Looking up the rest from reference TRBV11-2 and TRBJ2-5 gives the full variable domain: EAGVAQSPRYKIIEKRQSVAFWCNPISGHATLYWYQQILGQGPKLLIQFQNNGVVDDSQLPKDRFSAERLKGVDSTLKIQPAKLEDSAVYLCASSFSVAGQGKTQYFGPGTRLLVL.

V and J are TRBV29-1 and TRBJ2-7; D is perhaps TRBD1 (5 bases). Germline V gene data show CDR1 as SQVTM and CDR2 as ANQGSEA. The CDR3 contains 11 residues. Trimming stripped 7 bases from V and 9 bases from J, with 16 bases between. The chain's CDR3 is CSARASKGQYF. CDR3 nucleotides: TGCAGCGCCAGGGCGTCTAAGGGGCAGTACTTC.

This clonotype has more than one count but fewer than ten. The CDR3 here is CATSSGLARGEQFF. The CDR3 nucleotides are TGTGCCACCAGCAGCGGACTAGCAAGGGGTGAGCAGTTCTTC. V is TRBV15 and J is TRBJ2-1; TRBD2 matches at 8 bases. V was pared by 3 bases and J by 9 bases, with 7 bases of the junction left unmatched. This CDR3 spans 14 amino acids. Germline loops: CDR1 LNHNV, CDR2 YYDKDF (reference sequence).